A single T cell receptor beta chain is shown here with its context. The sample holds one count of this clonotype. Its antigen is currently not known. Base qualities are missing; no much larger clone stands one base away. One read amounts to weak evidence. In this study, sorted CD4+ and CD8+ T cells from the blood of healthy subjects and of severe aplastic anemia patients had their TCR repertoires deep-sequenced. Ficoll-Paque density gradient centrifugation was used to isolate peripheral blood mononuclear cells. CD4+ and CD8+ T cells were sorted by FACS or magnetic beads before DNA extraction. These data originate in a study of CD8+CD57+ T cells in acquired aplastic anemia (dated by TCRdb to between 2017 and 2018). Regarding the complete study: Extracted DNA from sorted CD4+ and CD8+ cells averaged approximately 3 ug, ranging from roughly 0.2 to 30 ug.

The germline V gene yields KGHDR for CDR1 and SFDVKD for CDR2. The germline V and J ends show losses of 5 bases and 5 bases respectively, and no gene match explains 6 bases of the junction. Measured from the cysteine to the phenylalanine, the CDR3 is 15 residues long. Only the CDR3 DNA is retained, 45 bases long and in frame from the first base. The study at large found these results: Patients and healthy controls showed no significant difference in CD8+ Simpson's diversity (P=0.060). Fewer than 30 CD8+ CDR3 sequences were found in both patients and controls but appeared to be highly expressed in patients and within the immunodominant clones of the patients.

Profiling of TCR beta VDJ combinations and CDR3 sequences used genomic DNA as the template. TCR repertoire sequencing was run on an Illumina HiSeq 2000. The study's processing was this. TRBV/TRBJ rearrangement plots, CDR3 size and DJ length profiles, and Simpson's diversity index were used to evaluate the repertoires. Whichever DNA sequence was most abundant in the deep sequencing data was defined as the immunodominant clone. CDR3 amino acid sequences were checked for sharing between subjects and were compared against published repertoires and the VDJdb database. TCRdb ran its own pipeline on the public reads, namely fastp trimming at Q25 and MiXCR clone calling, and kept in-frame beta chains. Merged by CDR3 protein, the rows form single entries marked with the most common genes and DNA. These V and J calls originate from TCRdb's pipeline instead of the authors' own analysis. The sample table holds around 250,000 distinct CDR3 sequences, of which approximately 57% were seen once. Around 8% of the sample lies in the top ten.

This chain is built from TRBV24-1 and TRBJ2-5, and 11 junction bases match TRBD2. The source of this sequence is a human donor with severe aplastic anemia or a healthy control (not recorded which). Input material: sorted CD4+, CD8+, or CD8+CD57+ T cells (not recorded which) from PBMCs. The DNA sequence reads TGTGCCACCAGTGCACTAGCGGGAGTTGGGGAGACCCAGTACTTC. Translated, it gives CATSALAGVGETQYF.